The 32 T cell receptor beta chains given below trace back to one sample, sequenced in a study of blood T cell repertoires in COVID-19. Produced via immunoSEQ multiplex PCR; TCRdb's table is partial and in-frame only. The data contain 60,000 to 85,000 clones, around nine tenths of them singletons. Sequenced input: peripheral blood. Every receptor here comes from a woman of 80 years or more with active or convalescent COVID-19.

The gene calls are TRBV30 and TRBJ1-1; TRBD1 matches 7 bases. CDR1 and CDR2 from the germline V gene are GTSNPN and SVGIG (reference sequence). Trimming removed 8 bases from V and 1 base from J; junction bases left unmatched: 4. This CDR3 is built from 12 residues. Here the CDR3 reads CAGDRKNTEAFF. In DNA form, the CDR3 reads TGTGCCGGGGACAGAAAGAACACTGAAGCTTTCTTT.

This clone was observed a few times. CDR3 DNA: TGCGCCAGCAGCTTGCAGGGGGCGGCCACCGGGGAGCTGTTTTTT. This codes for CASSLQGAATGELFF. The J gene is TRBJ2-2, the V gene TRBV5-1, with 8 bases that match TRBD1. Trimming at V came to 1 base and at J to 4 bases, leaving 3 bases not matched to a gene. This CDR3 is 15 amino acids long. Looked up from germline, CDR1 is SGHRS and CDR2 is YFSETQ.

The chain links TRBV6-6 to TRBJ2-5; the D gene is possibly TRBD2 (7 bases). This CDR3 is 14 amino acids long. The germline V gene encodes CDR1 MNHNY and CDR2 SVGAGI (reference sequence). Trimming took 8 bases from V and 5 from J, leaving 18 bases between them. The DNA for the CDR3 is TGTGCCAGCGTCCTAGGGGGGGCTCGGGAGACCCAGTACTTC. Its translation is CASVLGGARETQYF.

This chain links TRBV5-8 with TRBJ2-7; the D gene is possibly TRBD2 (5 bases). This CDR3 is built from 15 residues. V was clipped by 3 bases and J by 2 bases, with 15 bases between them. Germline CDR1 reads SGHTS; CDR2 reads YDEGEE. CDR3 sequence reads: CASSSEVAQPYEQYF. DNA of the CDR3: TGTGCCAGCAGCTCGGAGGTGGCACAGCCCTACGAGCAGTACTTC.

The CDR3 DNA sequence: TGCGCCAGCAGCCGAGAGGGGGCCGGGGAGCTGTTTTTT. It encodes CASSREGAGELFF. The chain links TRBV5-1 to TRBJ2-2; D may be TRBD1 (6 bases). Trimming took off 4 bases at V and 6 bases at J, with 10 bases between the two ends. The CDR3 length is 13 residues. The germline V gene has CDR1 SGHRS and CDR2 YFSETQ.

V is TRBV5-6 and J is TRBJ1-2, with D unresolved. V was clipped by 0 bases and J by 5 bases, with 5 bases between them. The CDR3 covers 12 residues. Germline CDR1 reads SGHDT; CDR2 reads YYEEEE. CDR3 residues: CASSLDIYGYTF. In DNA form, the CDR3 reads TGTGCCAGCAGCTTGGACATTTATGGCTACACCTTC.

The CDR3 reads CASSPDGQGAGGYTF. The CDR3 region has the DNA TGTGCCAGCAGCCCCGATGGACAGGGGGCGGGTGGCTACACCTTC. The chain uses TRBV7-2 and TRBJ1-2; TRBD1 agrees at 11 bases. Trimming removed 5 bases from V and 7 bases from J; junction bases left unmatched: 9. Germline CDR1 SGHTA, CDR2 FQGNSA. This CDR3 is 15 amino acids long.

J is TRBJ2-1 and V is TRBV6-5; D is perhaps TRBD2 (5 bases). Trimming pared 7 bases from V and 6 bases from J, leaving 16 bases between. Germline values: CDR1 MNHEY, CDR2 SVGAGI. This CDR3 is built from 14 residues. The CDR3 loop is CASKTYQEVNEQFF. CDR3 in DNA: TGTGCCAGCAAGACCTATCAGGAGGTCAATGAGCAGTTCTTC.

The CDR3 reads CASSVSVQGEHYGYTF. The CDR3 coding sequence is TGTGCCAGCAGCGTTTCAGTTCAGGGGGAACACTATGGCTACACCTTC. The chain links TRBV9 to TRBJ1-2; 7 bases match TRBD1. The CDR3 extends over 16 amino acids. Germline V gives CDR1 SGDLS, CDR2 YYNGEE. Trimming cost V 2 bases and J 3 bases; bases outside gene matches: 10.

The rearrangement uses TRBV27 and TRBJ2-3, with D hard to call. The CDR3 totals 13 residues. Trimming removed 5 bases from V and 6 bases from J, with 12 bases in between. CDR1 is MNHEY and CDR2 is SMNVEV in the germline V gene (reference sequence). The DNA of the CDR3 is TGTGCCAGCAGTCGAGAATTTTTGGATACGCAGTATTTT. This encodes CASSREFLDTQYF.

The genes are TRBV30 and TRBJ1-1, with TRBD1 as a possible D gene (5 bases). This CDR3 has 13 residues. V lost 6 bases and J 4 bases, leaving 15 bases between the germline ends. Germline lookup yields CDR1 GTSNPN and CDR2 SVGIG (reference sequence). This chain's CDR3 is CACRRGWSTEAFF. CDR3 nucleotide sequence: TGTGCCTGTCGGAGGGGATGGAGCACTGAAGCTTTCTTT.

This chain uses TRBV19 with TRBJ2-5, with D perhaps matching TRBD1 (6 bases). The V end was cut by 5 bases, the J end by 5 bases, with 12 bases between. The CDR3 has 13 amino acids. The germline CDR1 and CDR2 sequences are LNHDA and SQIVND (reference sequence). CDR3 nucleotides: TGTGCCAGTAGTCCCCGACAGGTGGAGACCCAGTACTTC. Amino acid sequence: CASSPRQVETQYF.

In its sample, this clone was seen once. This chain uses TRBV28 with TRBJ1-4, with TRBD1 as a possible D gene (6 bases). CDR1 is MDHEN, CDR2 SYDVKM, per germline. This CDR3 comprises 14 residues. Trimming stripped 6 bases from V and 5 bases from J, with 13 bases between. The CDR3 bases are TGTGCCAGCAGCATAGGACAGAGGAATGAAAAACTGTTTTTT. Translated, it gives CASSIGQRNEKLFF.

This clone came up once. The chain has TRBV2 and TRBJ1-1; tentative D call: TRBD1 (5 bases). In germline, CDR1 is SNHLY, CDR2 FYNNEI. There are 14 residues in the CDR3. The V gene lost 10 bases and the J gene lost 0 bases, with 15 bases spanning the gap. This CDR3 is CATTFATVNTEAFF. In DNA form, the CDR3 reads TGTGCCACCACATTCGCGACAGTGAACACTGAAGCTTTCTTT.

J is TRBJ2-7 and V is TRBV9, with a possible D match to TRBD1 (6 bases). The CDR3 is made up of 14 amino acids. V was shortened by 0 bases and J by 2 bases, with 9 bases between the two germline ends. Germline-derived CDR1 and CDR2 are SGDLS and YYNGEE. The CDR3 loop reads CASSVDGGPYEQYF. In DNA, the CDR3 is TGTGCCAGCAGCGTAGATGGGGGCCCCTACGAGCAGTACTTC.

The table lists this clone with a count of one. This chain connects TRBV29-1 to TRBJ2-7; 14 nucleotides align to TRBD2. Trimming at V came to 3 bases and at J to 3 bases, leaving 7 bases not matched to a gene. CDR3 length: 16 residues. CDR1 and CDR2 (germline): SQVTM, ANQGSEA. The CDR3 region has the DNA TGCAGCGTTGATTCCGGGGGGACTAGCGGGGGCTACGAGCAGTACTTC. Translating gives CSVDSGGTSGGYEQYF.

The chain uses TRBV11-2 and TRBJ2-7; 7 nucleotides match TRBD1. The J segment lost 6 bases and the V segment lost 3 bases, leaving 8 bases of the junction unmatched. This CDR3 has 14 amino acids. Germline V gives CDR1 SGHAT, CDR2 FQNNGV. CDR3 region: CASSFDRVVGEQYF. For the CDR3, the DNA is TGTGCCAGCAGCTTCGACAGGGTTGTGGGCGAGCAGTACTTC.

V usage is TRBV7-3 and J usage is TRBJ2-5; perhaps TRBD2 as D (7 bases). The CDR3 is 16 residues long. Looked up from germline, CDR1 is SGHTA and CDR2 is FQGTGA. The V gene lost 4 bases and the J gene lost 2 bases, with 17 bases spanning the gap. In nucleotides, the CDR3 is TGTGCCAGCAGCTCTCGTCGAGGGGGGGAACAAGAGACCCAGTACTTC. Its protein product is CASSSRRGGEQETQYF. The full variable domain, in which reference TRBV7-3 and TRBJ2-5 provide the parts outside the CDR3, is GAGVSQTPSNKVTEKGKYVELRCDPISGHTALYWYRQSLGQGPEFLIYFQGTGAADDSGLPNDRFFAVRPEGSVSTLKIQRTERGDSAVYLCASSSRRGGEQETQYFGPGTRLLVL.

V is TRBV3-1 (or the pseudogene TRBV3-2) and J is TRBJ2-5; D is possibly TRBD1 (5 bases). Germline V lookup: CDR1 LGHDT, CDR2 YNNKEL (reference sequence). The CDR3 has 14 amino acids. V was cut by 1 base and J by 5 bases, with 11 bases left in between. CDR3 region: CASSQGARGETQYF. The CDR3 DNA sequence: TGTGCCAGCAGCCAAGGGGCTAGGGGCGAGACCCAGTACTTC.

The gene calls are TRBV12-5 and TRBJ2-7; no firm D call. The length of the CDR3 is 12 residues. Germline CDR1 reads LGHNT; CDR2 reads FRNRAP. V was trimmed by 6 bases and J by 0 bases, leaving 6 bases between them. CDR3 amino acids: CASGLSSYEQYF. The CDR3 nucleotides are TGTGCTAGTGGCCTCAGCTCCTACGAGCAGTACTTC. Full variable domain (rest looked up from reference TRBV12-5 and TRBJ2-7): DARVTQTPRHKVTEMGQEVTMRCQPILGHNTVFWYRQTMMQGLELLAYFRNRAPLDDSGMPKDRFSAEMPDATLATLKIQPSEPRDSAVYFCASGLSSYEQYFGPGTRLTVT.

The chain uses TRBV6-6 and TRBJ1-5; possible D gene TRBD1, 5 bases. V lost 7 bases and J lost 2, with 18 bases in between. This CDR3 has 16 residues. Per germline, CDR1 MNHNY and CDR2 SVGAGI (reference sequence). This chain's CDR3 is CASNESGGGGNQPQHF. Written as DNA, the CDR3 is TGTGCCAGCAACGAATCGGGGGGAGGGGGCAATCAGCCCCAGCATTTT.

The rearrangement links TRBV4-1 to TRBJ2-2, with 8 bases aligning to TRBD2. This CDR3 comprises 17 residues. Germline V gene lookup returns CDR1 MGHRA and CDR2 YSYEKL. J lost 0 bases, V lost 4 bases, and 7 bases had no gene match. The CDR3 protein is CASSRGSGASNTGELFF. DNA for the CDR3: TGCGCCAGCAGCCGAGGTAGCGGGGCTTCGAACACCGGGGAGCTGTTTTTT.

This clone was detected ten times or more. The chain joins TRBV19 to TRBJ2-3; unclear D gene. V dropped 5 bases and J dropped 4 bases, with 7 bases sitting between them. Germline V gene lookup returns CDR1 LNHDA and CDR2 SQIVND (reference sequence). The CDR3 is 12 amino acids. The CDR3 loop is CASSPGSDTQYF. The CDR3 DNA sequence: TGTGCCAGTAGTCCGGGTTCAGATACGCAGTATTTT.

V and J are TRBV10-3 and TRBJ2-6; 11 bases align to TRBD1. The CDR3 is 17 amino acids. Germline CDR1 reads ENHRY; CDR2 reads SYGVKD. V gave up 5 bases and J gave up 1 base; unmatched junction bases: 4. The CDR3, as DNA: TGTGCCATCAGTCCCTGGGACAGGGGGTCTGGGGCCAACGTCCTGACTTTC. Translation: CAISPWDRGSGANVLTF.

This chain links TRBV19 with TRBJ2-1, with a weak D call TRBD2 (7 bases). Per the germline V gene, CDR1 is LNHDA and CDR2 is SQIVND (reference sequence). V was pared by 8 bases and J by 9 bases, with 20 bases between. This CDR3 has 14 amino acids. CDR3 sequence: CASASTGGRSEQFF. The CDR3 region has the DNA TGTGCCAGTGCTTCGACGGGGGGCCGCAGTGAGCAGTTCTTC.

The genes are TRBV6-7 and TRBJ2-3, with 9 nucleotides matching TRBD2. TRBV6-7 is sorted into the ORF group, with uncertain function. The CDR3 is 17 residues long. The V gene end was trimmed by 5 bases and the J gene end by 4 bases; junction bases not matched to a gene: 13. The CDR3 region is CASSVPSRGGQPDTQYF. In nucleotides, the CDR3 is TGTGCCAGCAGTGTTCCCTCGCGGGGGGGCCAACCAGATACGCAGTATTTT.

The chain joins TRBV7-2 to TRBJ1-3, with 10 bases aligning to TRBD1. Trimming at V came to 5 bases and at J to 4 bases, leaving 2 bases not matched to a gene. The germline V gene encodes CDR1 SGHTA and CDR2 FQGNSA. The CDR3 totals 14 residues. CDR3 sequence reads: CASSPTGGGNTIYF. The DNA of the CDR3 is TGTGCCAGCAGCCCGACAGGGGGCGGAAACACCATATATTTT.

In DNA form, the CDR3 reads TGTGCCAGTAGCCAGGGGGTGCGCACCGGGGAGCTGTTTTTT. It translates to CASSQGVRTGELFF. The chain carries TRBV19 and TRBJ2-2, with 7 bases lining up with TRBD1. CDR1 LNHDA and CDR2 SQIVND come from the germline V gene (reference sequence). With 6 bases clipped from V and 4 bases from J, the junction kept 5 bases outside the gene matches. The CDR3 has 14 residues.

Written as DNA, the CDR3 is TGCGCCAGCAGCTTGGCCATCACAGGGAACTATGGCTACACCTTC. It yields the protein CASSLAITGNYGYTF. The rearrangement links TRBV5-1 to TRBJ1-2, with D possibly matching TRBD1 (6 bases). From germline, CDR1 is SGHRS and CDR2 YFSETQ. V was cut by 0 bases and J by 2 bases, with 11 bases left in between. CDR3 size: 15 residues.

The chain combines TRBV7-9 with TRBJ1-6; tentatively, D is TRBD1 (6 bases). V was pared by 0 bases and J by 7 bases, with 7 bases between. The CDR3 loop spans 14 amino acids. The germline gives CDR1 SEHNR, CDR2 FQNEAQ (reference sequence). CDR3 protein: CASSLAQGNSPLHF. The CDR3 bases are TGTGCCAGCAGCTTAGCGCAGGGGAATTCACCCCTCCACTTT.

Written as DNA, the CDR3 is TGTGCCAGCAGCCAAGTTTCTATGTACAATGAGCAGTTCTTC. Its protein is CASSQVSMYNEQFF. The V call is TRBV3-1 (or the pseudogene TRBV3-2), the J call TRBJ2-1; unclear D gene. Trimming left V 1 base short and J 4 bases short, with 8 bases between. Germline-derived CDR1 and CDR2 are LGHDT and YNNKEL (reference sequence). CDR3 length: 14 residues.

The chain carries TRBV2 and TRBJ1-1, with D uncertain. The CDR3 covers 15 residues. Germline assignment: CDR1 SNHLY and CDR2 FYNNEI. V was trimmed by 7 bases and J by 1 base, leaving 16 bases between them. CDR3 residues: CASTSPTVWNTEAFF. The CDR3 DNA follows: TGTGCCAGCACCTCCCCAACAGTATGGAACACTGAAGCTTTCTTT.